The 9 T cell receptor beta chains below were found in one sample sequenced in a study of blood T cell repertoires in COVID-19. Data came from immunoSEQ multiplex PCR; TCRdb stores just in-frame clones and leaves some out. There are about 190,000 clones in the sample; around 88% occur only once, and under 4.5% lies in the top ten. The sequenced sample consisted of peripheral blood. These TCRs come from a woman under 40 with acute or convalescent COVID-19.

The rearrangement joins TRBV12-2 to TRBJ1-2. TRBV12-2 is a known pseudogene. This CDR3 has 11 residues. Here the CDR3 DNA reads TGTGGTGGGACTCCTCCCTATGGCTACACCTTC. Amino acid sequence: CGGTPPYGYTF.

The rearrangement links TRBV9 to TRBJ2-1; D possibly corresponds to TRBD2 (6 bases). Germline CDR1 is SGDLS and CDR2 is YYNGEE. With 3 bases removed from V and 0 bases from J, the gap between germline ends came to 13 bases. The CDR3 is made up of 16 amino acids. The CDR3 nucleotides read TGTGCCAGCAGCGCCTCGGGGCGGGGCTCCTACAATGAGCAGTTCTTC. Translating it yields CASSASGRGSYNEQFF.

V is TRBV7-2 and J is TRBJ2-7; D might be TRBD1 (5 bases). Germline CDR1 and CDR2: SGHTA and FQGNSA. The CDR3 covers 15 residues. The V gene lost 2 bases and the J gene lost 3 bases, with 14 bases spanning the gap. The CDR3: CASSLSPIQGYEQYF. The DNA for the CDR3 is TGTGCCAGCAGCTTAAGCCCAATTCAGGGCTACGAGCAGTACTTC.

The chain employs TRBV6-6 and TRBJ2-3; no reliable D call. The germline gives CDR1 MNHNY, CDR2 SVGAGI (reference sequence). The V end lost 6 bases, the J end lost 5 bases, and 9 bases lay between the germline ends. The CDR3 is 12 amino acids. The CDR3 bases are TGTGCCAGCAGCCACTATGGAGATACGCAGTATTTT. Translated, it gives CASSHYGDTQYF.

This chain links TRBV19 with TRBJ1-4; D ambiguous. V lost 6 bases to trimming and J lost 15 bases, with 29 bases between them. CDR3 length: 16 residues. Germline values: CDR1 LNHDA, CDR2 SQIVND (reference sequence). In DNA, the CDR3 is TGTGCCAGTAGCCGACGGGTGTCGGTTCCCCAGAGGAAAATGTTTTTT. This translates into CASSRRVSVPQRKMFF. Full variable domain (remainder filled in from reference TRBV19 and TRBJ1-4): DGGITQSPKYLFRKEGQNVTLSCEQNLNHDAMYWYRQDPGQGLRLIYYSQIVNDFQKGDIAEGYSVSREKKESFPLTVTSAQKNPTAFYLCASSRRVSVPQRKMFFGSGTQLSVL.

The CDR3 DNA reads TGCGCCAGCAGCTTGGCAGGGGCCACTGAAGCTTTCTTT. It translates to CASSLAGATEAFF. The rearrangement joins TRBV5-1 to TRBJ1-1; TRBD1 is a possible D gene (6 bases). Trimming removed 0 bases from V and 4 bases from J, with 7 bases in between. The germline V gene encodes CDR1 SGHRS and CDR2 YFSETQ. This CDR3 comprises 13 residues.

The V gene is TRBV18, the J gene TRBJ2-1, with D possibly being TRBD2 (5 bases). The V end was cut by 5 bases, the J end by 3 bases, with 5 bases between. Looked up from germline, CDR1 is KGHSH and CDR2 is LQKENI. This CDR3 region has 12 residues. CDR3 protein: CASSDYYNEQFF. The CDR3, as DNA: TGTGCCAGCTCAGACTACTACAATGAGCAGTTCTTC.

This sequence joins TRBV6-6 and TRBJ1-1, with D possibly matching TRBD1 (5 bases). V shed 2 bases and J shed 3 bases, with 13 bases lying between them. The germline V gene encodes CDR1 MNHNY and CDR2 SVGAGI (reference sequence). CDR3 length equals 15 residues. The chain's CDR3 is CASSYGQGWDTEAFF. DNA of the CDR3: TGTGCCAGCAGTTACGGGCAGGGCTGGGACACTGAAGCTTTCTTT.

V and J are TRBV21-1 and TRBJ1-4. TRBV21-1 is noted as a pseudogene. The CDR3 is made up of 12 amino acids. Written as DNA, the CDR3 is TGTGCCAGCAGAGTAGCTAATGAAAAACTGTTTTTT. Translating gives CASRVANEKLFF.